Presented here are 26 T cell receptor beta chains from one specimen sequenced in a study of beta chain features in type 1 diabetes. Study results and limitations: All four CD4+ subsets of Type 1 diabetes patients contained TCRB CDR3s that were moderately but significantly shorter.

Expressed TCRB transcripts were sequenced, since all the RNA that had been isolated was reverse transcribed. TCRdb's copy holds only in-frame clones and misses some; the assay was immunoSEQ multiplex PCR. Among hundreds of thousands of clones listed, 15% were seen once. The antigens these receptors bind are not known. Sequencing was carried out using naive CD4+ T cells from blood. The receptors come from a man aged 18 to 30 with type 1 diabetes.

The CDR3 region has the DNA TGCGCCAGCAGCTTGGATGGGGGCGGATCACCCCTCCACTTT. Its translation is CASSLDGGGSPLHF. The chain couples TRBV5-1 to TRBJ1-6, with a possible D match to TRBD1 (6 bases). This CDR3 comprises 14 residues. Per germline, CDR1 SGHRS and CDR2 YFSETQ. V was shortened by 0 bases and J by 10 bases, with 11 bases between the two germline ends. The whole variable domain, filled in from reference TRBV5-1 and TRBJ1-6, reads KAGVTQTPRYLIKTRGQQVTLSCSPISGHRSVSWYQQTPGQGLQFLFEYFSETQRNKGNFPGRFSGRQFSNSRSEMNVSTLELGDSALYLCASSLDGGGSPLHFGNGTRLTVT.

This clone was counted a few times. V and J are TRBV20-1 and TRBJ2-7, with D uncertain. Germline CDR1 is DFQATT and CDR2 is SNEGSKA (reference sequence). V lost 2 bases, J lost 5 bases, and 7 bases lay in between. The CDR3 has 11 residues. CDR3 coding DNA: TGCAGTGCTAGACTAGGTCACGAGCAGTACTTC. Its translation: CSARLGHEQYF.

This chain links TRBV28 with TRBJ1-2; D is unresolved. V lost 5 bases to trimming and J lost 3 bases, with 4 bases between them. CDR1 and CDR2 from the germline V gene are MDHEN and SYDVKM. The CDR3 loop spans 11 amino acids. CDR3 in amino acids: CASSLDYGYTF. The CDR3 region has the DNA TGTGCCAGCAGTCTTGACTATGGCTACACCTTC.

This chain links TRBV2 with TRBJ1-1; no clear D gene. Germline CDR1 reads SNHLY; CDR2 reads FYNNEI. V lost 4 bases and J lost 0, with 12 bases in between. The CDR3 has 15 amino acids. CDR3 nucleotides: TGTGCCAGCAGTGTAGATGCGACTATGAACACTGAAGCTTTCTTT. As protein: CASSVDATMNTEAFF. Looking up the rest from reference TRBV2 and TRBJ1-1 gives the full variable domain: EPEVTQTPSHQVTQMGQEVILRCVPISNHLYFYWYRQILGQKVEFLVSFYNNEISEKSEIFDDQFSVERPDGSNFTLKIRSTKLEDSAMYFCASSVDATMNTEAFFGQGTRLTVV.

The CDR3 bases are TGTGCCAGCAGTTTGGACAGCCGCACTGAAGCTTTCTTT. Its translation is CASSLDSRTEAFF. This rearrangement joins TRBV28 to TRBJ1-1, with a tentative D call TRBD1 (6 bases). CDR1 is MDHEN, CDR2 SYDVKM, per germline. V was pared by 3 bases and J by 4 bases, with 9 bases between. This CDR3 has 13 residues.

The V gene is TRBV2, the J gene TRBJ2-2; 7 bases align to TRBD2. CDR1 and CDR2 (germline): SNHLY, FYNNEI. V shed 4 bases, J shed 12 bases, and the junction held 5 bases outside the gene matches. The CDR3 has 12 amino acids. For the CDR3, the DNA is TGTGCCAGCAGTGGGGAGCGGGGAAAGCTGTTTTTT. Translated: CASSGERGKLFF.

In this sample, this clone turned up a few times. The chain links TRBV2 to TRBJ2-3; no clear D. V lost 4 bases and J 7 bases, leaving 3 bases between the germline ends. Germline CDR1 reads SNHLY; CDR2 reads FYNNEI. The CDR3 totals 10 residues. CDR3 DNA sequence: TGTGCCAGCAGTGTTAATACGCAGTATTTT. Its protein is CASSVNTQYF.

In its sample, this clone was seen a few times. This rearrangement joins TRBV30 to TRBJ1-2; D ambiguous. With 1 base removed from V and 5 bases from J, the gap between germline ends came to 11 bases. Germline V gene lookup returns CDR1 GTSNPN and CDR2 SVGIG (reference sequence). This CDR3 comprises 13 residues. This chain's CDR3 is CAWSEQASYGYTF. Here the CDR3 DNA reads TGTGCCTGGAGTGAGCAGGCCTCGTATGGCTACACCTTC.

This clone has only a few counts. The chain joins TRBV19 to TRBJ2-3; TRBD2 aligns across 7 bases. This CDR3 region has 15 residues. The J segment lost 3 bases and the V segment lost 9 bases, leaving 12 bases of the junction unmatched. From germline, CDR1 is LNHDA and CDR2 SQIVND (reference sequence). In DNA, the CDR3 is TGTGCCAGCAAAGACTGGGGGGGTGCGACAGATACGCAGTATTTT. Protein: CASKDWGGATDTQYF.

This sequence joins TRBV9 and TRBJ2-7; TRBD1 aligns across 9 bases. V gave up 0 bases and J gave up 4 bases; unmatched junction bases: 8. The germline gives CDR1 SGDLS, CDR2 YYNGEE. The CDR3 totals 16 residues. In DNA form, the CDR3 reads TGTGCCAGCAGCGTAGAGGCGGGGACAGGGCCGTACGAGCAGTACTTC. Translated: CASSVEAGTGPYEQYF.

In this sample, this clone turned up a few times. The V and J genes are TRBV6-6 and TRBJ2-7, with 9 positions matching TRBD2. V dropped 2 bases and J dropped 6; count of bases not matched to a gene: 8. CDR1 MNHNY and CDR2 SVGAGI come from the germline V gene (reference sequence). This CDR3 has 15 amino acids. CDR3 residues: CASSYPLRREGEQYF. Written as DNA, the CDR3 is TGTGCCAGCAGTTACCCTCTCAGGCGGGAGGGCGAGCAGTACTTC.

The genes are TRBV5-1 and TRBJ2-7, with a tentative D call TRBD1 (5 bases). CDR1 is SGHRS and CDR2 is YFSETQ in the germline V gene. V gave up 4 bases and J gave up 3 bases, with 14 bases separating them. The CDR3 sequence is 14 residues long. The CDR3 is CASSHDSRGYEQYF. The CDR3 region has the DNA TGCGCCAGCAGCCACGACAGCCGTGGCTACGAGCAGTACTTC. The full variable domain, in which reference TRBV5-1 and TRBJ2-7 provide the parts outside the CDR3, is KAGVTQTPRYLIKTRGQQVTLSCSPISGHRSVSWYQQTPGQGLQFLFEYFSETQRNKGNFPGRFSGRQFSNSRSEMNVSTLELGDSALYLCASSHDSRGYEQYFGPGTRLTVT.

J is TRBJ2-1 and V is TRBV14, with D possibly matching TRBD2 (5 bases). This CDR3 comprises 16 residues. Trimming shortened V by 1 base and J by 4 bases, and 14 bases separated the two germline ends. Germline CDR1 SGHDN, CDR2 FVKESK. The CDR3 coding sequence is TGTGCCAGCAGCCAAGTGGCCCCCGGGGTTTACAATGAGCAGTTCTTC. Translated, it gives CASSQVAPGVYNEQFF.

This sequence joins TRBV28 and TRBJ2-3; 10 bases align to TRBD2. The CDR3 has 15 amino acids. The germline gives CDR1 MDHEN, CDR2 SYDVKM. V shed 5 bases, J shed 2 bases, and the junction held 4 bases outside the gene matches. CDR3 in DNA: TGTGCCAGCAGTAATGGACTAGCGGCCACAGATACGCAGTATTTT. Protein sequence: CASSNGLAATDTQYF.

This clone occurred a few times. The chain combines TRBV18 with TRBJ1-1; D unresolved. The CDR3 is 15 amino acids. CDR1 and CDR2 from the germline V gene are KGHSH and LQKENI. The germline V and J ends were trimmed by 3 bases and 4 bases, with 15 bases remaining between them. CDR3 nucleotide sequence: TGTGCCAGCTCACCGACTGTTTGGGTAGTCACTGAAGCTTTCTTT. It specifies CASSPTVWVVTEAFF.

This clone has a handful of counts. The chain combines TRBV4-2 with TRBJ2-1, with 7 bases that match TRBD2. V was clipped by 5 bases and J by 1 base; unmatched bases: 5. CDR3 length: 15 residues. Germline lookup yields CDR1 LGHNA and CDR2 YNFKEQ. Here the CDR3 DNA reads TGTGCCAGCAGCTCTTCTAGCGGATCCTACAATGAGCAGTTCTTC. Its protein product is CASSSSSGSYNEQFF.

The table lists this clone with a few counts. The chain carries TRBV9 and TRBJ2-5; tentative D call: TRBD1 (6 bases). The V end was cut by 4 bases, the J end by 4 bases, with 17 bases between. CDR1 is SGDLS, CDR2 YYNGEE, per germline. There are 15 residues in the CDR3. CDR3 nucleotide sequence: TGTGCCAGCAGCCCTACCCGGGACAATCCAGAGACCCAGTACTTC. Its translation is CASSPTRDNPETQYF.

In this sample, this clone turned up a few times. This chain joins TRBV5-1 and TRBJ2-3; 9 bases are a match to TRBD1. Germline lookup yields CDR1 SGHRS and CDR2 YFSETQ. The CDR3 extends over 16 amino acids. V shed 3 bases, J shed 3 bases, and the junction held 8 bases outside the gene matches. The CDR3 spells CASSYRTGVMTDTQYF. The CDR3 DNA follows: TGCGCCAGCAGCTATCGGACAGGGGTGATGACAGATACGCAGTATTTT.

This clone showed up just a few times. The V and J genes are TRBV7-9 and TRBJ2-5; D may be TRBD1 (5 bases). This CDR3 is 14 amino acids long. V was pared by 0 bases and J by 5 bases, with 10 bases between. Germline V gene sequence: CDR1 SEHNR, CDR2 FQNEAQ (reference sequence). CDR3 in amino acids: CASSLAGAVETQYF. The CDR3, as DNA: TGTGCCAGCAGCTTAGCAGGGGCGGTGGAGACCCAGTACTTC.

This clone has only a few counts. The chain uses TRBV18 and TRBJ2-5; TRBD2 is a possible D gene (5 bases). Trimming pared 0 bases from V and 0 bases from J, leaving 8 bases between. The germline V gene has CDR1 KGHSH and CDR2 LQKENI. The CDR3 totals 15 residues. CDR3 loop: CASSPPAGYQETQYF. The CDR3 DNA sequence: TGTGCCAGCTCACCACCCGCGGGTTACCAAGAGACCCAGTACTTC. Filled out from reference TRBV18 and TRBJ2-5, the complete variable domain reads NAGVMQNPRHLVRRRGQEARLRCSPMKGHSHVYWYRQLPEEGLKFMVYLQKENIIDESGMPKERFSAEFPKEGPSILRIQQVVRGDSAAYFCASSPPAGYQETQYFGPGTRLLVL.

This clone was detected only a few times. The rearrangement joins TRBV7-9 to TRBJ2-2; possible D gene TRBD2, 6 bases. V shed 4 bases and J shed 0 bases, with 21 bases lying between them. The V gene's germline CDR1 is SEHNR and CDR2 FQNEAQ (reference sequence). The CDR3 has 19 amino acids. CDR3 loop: CASSSPRPGTSANTGELFF. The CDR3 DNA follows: TGTGCCAGCAGCTCCCCCCGGCCCGGGACTTCCGCGAACACCGGGGAGCTGTTTTTT.

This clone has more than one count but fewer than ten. The CDR3 loop is CASGYKENSYEQYF. CDR3 nucleotide sequence: TGCGCCAGCGGGTACAAGGAGAACTCCTACGAGCAGTACTTC. This sequence joins TRBV23-1 and TRBJ2-7; D gene unclear. TRBV23-1 is classed as an ORF, of uncertain function. Trimming removed 8 bases at V and 0 bases at J, with 14 bases between. This CDR3 has 14 amino acids.

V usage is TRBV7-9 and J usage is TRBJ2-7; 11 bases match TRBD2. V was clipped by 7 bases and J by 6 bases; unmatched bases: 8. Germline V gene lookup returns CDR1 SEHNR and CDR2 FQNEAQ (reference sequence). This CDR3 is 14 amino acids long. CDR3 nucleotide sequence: TGTGCCAGCATAGCGGGAGGGCCTGCCGGCGAGCAGTACTTC. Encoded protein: CASIAGGPAGEQYF.

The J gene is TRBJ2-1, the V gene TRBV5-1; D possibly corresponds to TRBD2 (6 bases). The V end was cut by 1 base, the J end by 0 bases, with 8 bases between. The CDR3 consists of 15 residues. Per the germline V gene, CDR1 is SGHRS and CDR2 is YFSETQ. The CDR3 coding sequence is TGCGCCAGCAGCTTGTTGGGAGGCTCCTACAATGAGCAGTTCTTC. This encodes CASSLLGGSYNEQFF. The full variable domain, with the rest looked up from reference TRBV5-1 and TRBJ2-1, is KAGVTQTPRYLIKTRGQQVTLSCSPISGHRSVSWYQQTPGQGLQFLFEYFSETQRNKGNFPGRFSGRQFSNSRSEMNVSTLELGDSALYLCASSLLGGSYNEQFFGPGTRLTVL.

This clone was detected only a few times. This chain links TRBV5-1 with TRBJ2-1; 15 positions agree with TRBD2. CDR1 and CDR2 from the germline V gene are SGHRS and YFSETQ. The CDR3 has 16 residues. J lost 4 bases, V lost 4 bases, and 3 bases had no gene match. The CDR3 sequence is CASSGGLAGGYNEQFF. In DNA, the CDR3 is TGCGCCAGCAGCGGGGGACTAGCGGGAGGATACAATGAGCAGTTCTTC.

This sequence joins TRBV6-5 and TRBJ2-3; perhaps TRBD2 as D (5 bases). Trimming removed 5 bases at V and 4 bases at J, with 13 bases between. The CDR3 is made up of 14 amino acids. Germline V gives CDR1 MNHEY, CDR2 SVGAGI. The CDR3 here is CASSNRDKADTQYF. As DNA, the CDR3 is TGTGCCAGCAGTAACCGGGATAAAGCAGATACGCAGTATTTT.